A selection of T cell receptor beta chains follows, all from one sample in a study of blood T cell repertoires in COVID-19. Sequenced by immunoSEQ multiplex PCR; TCRdb stores in-frame clones only, minus some. The sample yields about 170,000 clones, about 89% seen once. The specimen sequenced was peripheral blood. Receptors originate from a man between 65 and 79 years old with acute or convalescent COVID-19. The CDR3 runs from the conserved cysteine through the conserved F or W. Each record gives: J gene, V gene, clone size, D gene, CDR3 protein, CDR3 DNA. The D gene is left open where the match is weak. Size is omitted from some rows. Given values are once, few, many or a class for expanded clones.

>TRBJ1-6|TRBV3-1/TRBV3-2|-|-
CASSLFMGVDNSPLHF
TGTGCCAGCAGCCTCTTCATGGGAGTAGATAATTCACCCCTCCACTTT
>TRBJ2-7|TRBV2|-|TRBD2
CASSTQLAGGPGGLDDEQYF
TGTGCCAGCAGTACCCAACTAGCGGGAGGGCCAGGGGGCCTGGATGACGAGCAGTACTTC
>TRBJ2-3|TRBV11-1|-|-
CASSLGRRTGDTQYF
TGTGCCAGCAGCTTGGGCAGGCGTACTGGAGATACGCAGTATTTT
>TRBJ1-2|TRBV12-3/TRBV12-4|few|-
CASSTQGYYGYTF
TGTGCCAGCAGTACCCAGGGGTACTATGGCTACACCTTC
>TRBJ2-5|TRBV27|-|TRBD1
CASSPGTGGETQYF
TGTGCCAGCAGTCCCGGGACAGGAGGGGAGACCCAGTACTTC
>TRBJ1-4|TRBV5-6|-|-
CASSLVSPGEKLFF
TGTGCCAGCAGCTTGGTATCTCCGGGAGAAAAACTGTTTTTT
>TRBJ2-1|TRBV6-5|-|TRBD2
CASSLAGNSYNEQFF
TGTGCCAGCAGCCTAGCGGGGAACTCCTACAATGAGCAGTTCTTC
>TRBJ1-4|TRBV9|-|TRBD1
CASSVTGDEKLFF
TGTGCCAGCAGCGTAACAGGGGATGAAAAACTGTTTTTT
>TRBJ2-1|TRBV6-2/TRBV6-3|few|-
CASSYGGLLYNEQFF
TGTGCCAGCAGTTATGGGGGACTTCTCTACAATGAGCAGTTCTTC
>TRBJ1-5|TRBV6-6|-|-
CASSRGQFDNQPQHF
TGTGCCAGCAGCCGAGGACAGTTCGACAATCAGCCCCAGCATTTT
>TRBJ2-2|TRBV2|-|-
CASSWANTGELFF
TGTGCCAGCAGTTGGGCAAACACCGGGGAGCTGTTTTTT
>TRBJ1-2|TRBV27|-|-
CASRPTGNYGYTF
TGTGCCAGCAGGCCAACAGGGAACTATGGCTACACCTTC
>TRBJ2-3|TRBV18|once|TRBD2
CASSVSGSSTDTQYF
TGTGCCAGCTCCGTTAGCGGGTCTAGCACAGATACGCAGTATTTT
>TRBJ1-6|TRBV9|-|TRBD1
CASSVRQGDSPLHF
TGTGCCAGCAGCGTTAGACAGGGAGATTCACCCCTCCACTTT
>TRBJ2-7|TRBV13|once|TRBD1
CASSLGDRAHEQYF
TGTGCCAGCAGCTTAGGCGACAGGGCCCACGAGCAGTACTTC
>TRBJ2-5|TRBV28|-|TRBD2
CASSPLWAGGPETQYF
TGTGCCAGCAGTCCCTTATGGGCGGGAGGGCCAGAGACCCAGTACTTC
>TRBJ2-1|TRBV5-4|-|-
CASSLGQTYNEQFF
TGTGCCAGCAGCTTGGGACAGACCTACAATGAGCAGTTCTTC
>TRBJ2-2|TRBV28|-|TRBD2
CASSLAGVRTGELFF
TGTGCCAGCAGTCTAGCGGGAGTCCGGACCGGGGAGCTGTTTTTT
>TRBJ2-1|TRBV5-1|-|TRBD2
CATQRFGRRLAGAYNEQFF
TGCGCCACTCAGAGGTTCGGGCGAAGGCTAGCGGGGGCCTACAATGAGCAGTTCTTC
>TRBJ1-5|TRBV6-5|-|-
CASRPSGGNQPQHF
TGTGCCAGCAGACCTTCCGGTGGCAATCAGCCCCAGCATTTT
>TRBJ2-7|TRBV24-1|-|-
CATSGGPGVQTYEQYF
TGTGCCACCAGTGGAGGCCCAGGGGTGCAGACCTACGAGCAGTACTTC
>TRBJ2-3|TRBV7-9|-|-
CASSLEMGGTDTQYF
TGTGCCAGCAGCTTAGAAATGGGCGGCACAGATACGCAGTATTTT
>TRBJ2-7|TRBV6-6|-|TRBD1
CASRLTGQGTYEQYF
TGTGCCAGCAGGCTAACTGGACAGGGGACCTACGAGCAGTACTTC
>TRBJ2-1|TRBV2|once|-
CASRAGTESNEQFF
TGTGCCAGCAGAGCCGGGACTGAATCCAATGAGCAGTTCTTC
>TRBJ2-7|TRBV30|-|TRBD1
CAWNRQGYSYEQYF
TGTGCCTGGAACCGACAGGGCTACTCCTACGAGCAGTACTTC
>TRBJ2-1|TRBV7-9|-|TRBD1
CASSPGQVNEQFF
TGTGCCAGCAGCCCCGGACAGGTCAATGAGCAGTTCTTC